The present T cell receptor (beta chain) was sequenced within a study of T cells in Graves' hyperthyroidism and ophthalmopathy. The source material, RNA transcripts, was used to amplify TCR beta CDR3 regions. The TCR CDR3 first-round RT-PCR relied on the HTBI primer set. In TCRdb, the multiplex PCR reads were re-called with MiXCR into one record per CDR3 protein. Counted here are some 580,000 distinct CDR3 sequences, roughly a sixth occurring once; the ten biggest clones make up around 3.5%. General study results and limits: Clonotypes that were expanded in thyroid above 0.001 mostly appeared in blood too.

Germline V gene data show CDR1 as SGHRS and CDR2 as YFSETQ. The CDR3 extends over 18 amino acids. With 4 bases clipped from V and 0 bases from J, the junction kept 10 bases outside the gene matches. This clonotype has only a few counts. What it recognizes is unknown. Material: blood. This TCR was sampled from a middle-aged woman with Graves' ophthalmopathy. The V gene is TRBV5-1, the J gene TRBJ1-5, with TRBD1 identical over 10 bases. This CDR3 is CASSRGTGEGYSNQPQHF. DNA for the CDR3: TGCGCCAGCAGCCGGGGGACAGGGGAAGGTTATAGCAATCAGCCCCAGCATTTT.